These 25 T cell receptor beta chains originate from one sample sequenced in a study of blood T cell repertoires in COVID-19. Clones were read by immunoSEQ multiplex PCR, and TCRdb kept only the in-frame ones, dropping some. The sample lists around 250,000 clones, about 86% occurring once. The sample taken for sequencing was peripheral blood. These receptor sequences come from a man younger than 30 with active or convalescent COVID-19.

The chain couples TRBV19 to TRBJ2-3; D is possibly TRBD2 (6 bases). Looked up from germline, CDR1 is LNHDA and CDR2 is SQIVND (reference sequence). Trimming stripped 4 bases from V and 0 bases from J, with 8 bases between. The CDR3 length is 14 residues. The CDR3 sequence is CASSTSASTDTQYF. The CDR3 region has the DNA TGTGCCAGTAGTACTAGCGCCAGCACAGATACGCAGTATTTT.

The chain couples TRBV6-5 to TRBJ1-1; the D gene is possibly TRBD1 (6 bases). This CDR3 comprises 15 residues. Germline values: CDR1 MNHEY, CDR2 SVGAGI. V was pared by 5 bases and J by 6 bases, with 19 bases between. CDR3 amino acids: CASSLKKGGVAEAFF. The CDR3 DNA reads TGTGCCAGCAGTCTAAAGAAGGGGGGGGTTGCTGAAGCTTTCTTT.

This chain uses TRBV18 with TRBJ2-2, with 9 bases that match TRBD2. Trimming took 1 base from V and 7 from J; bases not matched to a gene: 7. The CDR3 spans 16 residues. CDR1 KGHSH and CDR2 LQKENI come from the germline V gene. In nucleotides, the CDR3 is TGTGCCAGCTCACCACGGAATAGCGGGAGTGTCGGGGAGCTGTTTTTT. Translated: CASSPRNSGSVGELFF.

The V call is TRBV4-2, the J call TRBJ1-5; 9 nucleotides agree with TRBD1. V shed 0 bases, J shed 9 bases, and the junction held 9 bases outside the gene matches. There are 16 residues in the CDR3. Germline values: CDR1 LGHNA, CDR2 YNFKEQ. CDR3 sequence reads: CASSQDRGQGSRPQHF. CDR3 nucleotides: TGTGCCAGCAGCCAAGATCGGGGACAGGGCTCACGGCCCCAGCATTTT.

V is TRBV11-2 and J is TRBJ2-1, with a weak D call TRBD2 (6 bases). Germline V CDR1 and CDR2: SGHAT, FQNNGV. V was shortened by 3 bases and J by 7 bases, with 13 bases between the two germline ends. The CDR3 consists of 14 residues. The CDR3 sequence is CASSFSGVRNEQFF. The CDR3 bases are TGTGCCAGCAGCTTTTCGGGGGTGAGGAATGAGCAGTTCTTC. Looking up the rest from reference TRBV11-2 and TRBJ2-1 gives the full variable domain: EAGVAQSPRYKIIEKRQSVAFWCNPISGHATLYWYQQILGQGPKLLIQFQNNGVVDDSQLPKDRFSAERLKGVDSTLKIQPAKLEDSAVYLCASSFSGVRNEQFFGPGTRLTVL.

CDR3 bases: TGTGCCAGTAGTATGTCCCTCACTAGCGGGGTGAGAGATACGCAGTATTTT. Its protein product is CASSMSLTSGVRDTQYF. J is TRBJ2-3 and V is TRBV19; 10 bases are a match to TRBD2. The V gene end was trimmed by 3 bases and the J gene end by 5 bases; junction bases not matched to a gene: 11. This CDR3 spans 17 amino acids. Germline V CDR1 and CDR2: LNHDA, SQIVND (reference sequence).

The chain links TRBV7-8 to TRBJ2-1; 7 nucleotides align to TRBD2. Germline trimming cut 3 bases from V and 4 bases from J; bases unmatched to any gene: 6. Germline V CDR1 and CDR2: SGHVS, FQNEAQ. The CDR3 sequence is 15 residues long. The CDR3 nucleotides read TGTGCCAGCAGCTTGGTCCGACTAGCATACAATGAGCAGTTCTTC. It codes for CASSLVRLAYNEQFF.

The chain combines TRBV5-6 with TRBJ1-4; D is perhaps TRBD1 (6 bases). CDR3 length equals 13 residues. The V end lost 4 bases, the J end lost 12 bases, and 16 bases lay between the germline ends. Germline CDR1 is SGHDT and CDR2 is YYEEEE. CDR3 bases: TGTGCCAGCAGCATAGGGGGGGGCCAAGAACTGTTTTTT. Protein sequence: CASSIGGGQELFF.

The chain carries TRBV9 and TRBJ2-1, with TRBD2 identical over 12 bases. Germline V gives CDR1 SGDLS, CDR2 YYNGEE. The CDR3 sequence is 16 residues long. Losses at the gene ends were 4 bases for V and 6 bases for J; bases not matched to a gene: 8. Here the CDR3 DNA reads TGTGCCAGCAGCCTTTCCAAGACTAGCGGGAGCAATGAGCAGTTCTTC. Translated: CASSLSKTSGSNEQFF.

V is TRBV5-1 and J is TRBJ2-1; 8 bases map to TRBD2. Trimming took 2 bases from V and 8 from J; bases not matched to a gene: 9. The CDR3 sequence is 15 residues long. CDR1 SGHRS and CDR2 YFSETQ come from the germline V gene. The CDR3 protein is CASSLTGGEMDEQFF. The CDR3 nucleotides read TGCGCCAGCAGCTTAACGGGAGGGGAGATGGATGAGCAGTTCTTC.

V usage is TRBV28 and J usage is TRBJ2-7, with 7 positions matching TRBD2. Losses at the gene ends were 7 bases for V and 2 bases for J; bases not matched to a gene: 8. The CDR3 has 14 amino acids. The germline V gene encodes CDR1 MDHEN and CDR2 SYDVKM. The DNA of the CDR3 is TGTGCCAGCACCCACATGGGGGGGACCTACGAGCAGTACTTC. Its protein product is CASTHMGGTYEQYF. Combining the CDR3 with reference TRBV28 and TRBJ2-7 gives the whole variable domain DVKVTQSSRYLVKRTGEKVFLECVQDMDHENMFWYRQDPGLGLRLIYFSYDVKMKEKGDIPEGYSVSREKKERFSLILESASTNQTSMYLCASTHMGGTYEQYFGPGTRLTVT.

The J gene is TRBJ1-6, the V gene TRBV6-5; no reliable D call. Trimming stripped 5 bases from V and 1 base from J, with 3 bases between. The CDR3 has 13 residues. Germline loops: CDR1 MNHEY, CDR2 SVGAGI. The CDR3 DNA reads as TGTGCCAGCAGTCTTTCCTATAATTCACCCCTCCACTTT. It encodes CASSLSYNSPLHF.

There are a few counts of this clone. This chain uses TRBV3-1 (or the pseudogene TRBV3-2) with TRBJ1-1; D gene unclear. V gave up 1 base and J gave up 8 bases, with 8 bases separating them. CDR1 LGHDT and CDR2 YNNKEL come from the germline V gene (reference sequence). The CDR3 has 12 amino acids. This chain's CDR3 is CASSQARSEAFF. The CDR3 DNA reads TGTGCCAGCAGCCAAGCTCGTAGCGAAGCTTTCTTT.

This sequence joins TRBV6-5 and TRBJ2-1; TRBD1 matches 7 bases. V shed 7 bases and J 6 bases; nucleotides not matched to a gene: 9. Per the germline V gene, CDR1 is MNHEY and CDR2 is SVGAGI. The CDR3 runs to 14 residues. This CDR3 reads CASTPTGTSNEQFF. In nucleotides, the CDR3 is TGTGCCAGCACTCCGACAGGGACCTCCAATGAGCAGTTCTTC.

The CDR3 DNA reads as TGTGCCAGCAGCGTGTGTTTAGAAAGATCAGGGCGGGGAGACTATGGCTACACCTTC. Translation gives CASSVCLERSGRGDYGYTF. The chain is built from TRBV21-1 and TRBJ1-2. TRBV21-1 is a pseudogene locus. The CDR3 length is 19 residues.

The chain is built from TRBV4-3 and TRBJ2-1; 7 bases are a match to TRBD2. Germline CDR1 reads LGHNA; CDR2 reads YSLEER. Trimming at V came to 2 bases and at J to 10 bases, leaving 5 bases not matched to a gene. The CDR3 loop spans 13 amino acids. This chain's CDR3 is CASSQQNGGEQFF. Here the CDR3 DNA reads TGCGCCAGCAGCCAACAGAACGGGGGGGAGCAGTTCTTC.

The CDR3 sequence is CASSSTGDGGNTIYF. The CDR3, as DNA: TGTGCCAGCAGTTCGACAGGGGATGGTGGAAACACCATATATTTT. The chain is built from TRBV28 and TRBJ1-3; TRBD1 matches at 8 bases. The CDR3 covers 15 residues. The V gene's germline CDR1 is MDHEN and CDR2 SYDVKM. The junction had 5 bases not matched to a gene; V was cut back by 4 bases and J by 3 bases.

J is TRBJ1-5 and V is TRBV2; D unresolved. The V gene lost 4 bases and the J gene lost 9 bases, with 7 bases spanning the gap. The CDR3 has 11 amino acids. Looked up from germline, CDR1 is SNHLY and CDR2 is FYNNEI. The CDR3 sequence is CASSGEGPQHF. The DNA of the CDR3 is TGTGCCAGCAGTGGGGAGGGGCCCCAGCATTTT.

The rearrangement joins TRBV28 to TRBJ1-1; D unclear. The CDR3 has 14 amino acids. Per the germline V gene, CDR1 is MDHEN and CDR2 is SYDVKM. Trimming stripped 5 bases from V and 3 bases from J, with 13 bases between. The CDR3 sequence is CASSGPLADTEAFF. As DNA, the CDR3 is TGTGCCAGCAGTGGGCCCCTAGCGGACACTGAAGCTTTCTTT. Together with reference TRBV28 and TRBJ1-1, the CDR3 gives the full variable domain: DVKVTQSSRYLVKRTGEKVFLECVQDMDHENMFWYRQDPGLGLRLIYFSYDVKMKEKGDIPEGYSVSREKKERFSLILESASTNQTSMYLCASSGPLADTEAFFGQGTRLTVV.

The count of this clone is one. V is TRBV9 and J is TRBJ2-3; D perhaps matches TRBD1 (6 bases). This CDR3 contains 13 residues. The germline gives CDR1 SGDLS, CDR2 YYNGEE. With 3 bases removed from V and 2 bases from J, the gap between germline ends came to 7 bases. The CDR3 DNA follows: TGTGCCAGCAGCGCAGGGGTCACAGATACGCAGTATTTT. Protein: CASSAGVTDTQYF.

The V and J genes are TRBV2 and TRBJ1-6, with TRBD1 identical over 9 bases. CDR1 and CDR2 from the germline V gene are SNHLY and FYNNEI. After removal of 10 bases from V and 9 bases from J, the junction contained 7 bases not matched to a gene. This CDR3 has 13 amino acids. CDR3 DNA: TGTGCCACTCGGGACAGGGCTGGTTCACCCCTCCACTTT. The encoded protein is CATRDRAGSPLHF.

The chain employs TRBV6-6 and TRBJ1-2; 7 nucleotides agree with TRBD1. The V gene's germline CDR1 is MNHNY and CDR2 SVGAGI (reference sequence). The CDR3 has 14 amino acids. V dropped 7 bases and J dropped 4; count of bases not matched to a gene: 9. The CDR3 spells CASNPGQRIYGYTF. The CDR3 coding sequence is TGTGCCAGCAACCCGGGACAGCGAATCTATGGCTACACCTTC.

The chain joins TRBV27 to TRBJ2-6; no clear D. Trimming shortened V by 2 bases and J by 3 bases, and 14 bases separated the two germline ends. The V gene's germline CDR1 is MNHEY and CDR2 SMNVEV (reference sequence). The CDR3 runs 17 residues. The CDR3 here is CASSLDWAGRGANVLTF. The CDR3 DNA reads TGTGCCAGCAGTTTAGATTGGGCCGGTCGTGGGGCCAACGTCCTGACTTTC.

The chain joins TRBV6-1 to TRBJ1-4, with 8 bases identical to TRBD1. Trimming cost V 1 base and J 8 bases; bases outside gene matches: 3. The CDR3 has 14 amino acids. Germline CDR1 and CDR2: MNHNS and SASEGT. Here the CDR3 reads CASSEGTGNEKLFF. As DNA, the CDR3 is TGTGCCAGCAGTGAAGGGACAGGGAACGAAAAACTGTTTTTT.

The CDR3 is CASSLSAGWGQGGNQPQHF. The CDR3 coding sequence is TGTGCCAGCAGCTTATCGGCGGGTTGGGGACAGGGGGGGAATCAGCCCCAGCATTTT. This chain links TRBV7-2 with TRBJ1-5, with 11 bases fitting TRBD1. CDR3 size: 19 residues. The V and J ends lost 2 bases and 4 bases, in that order; junction bases with no gene match: 13. The germline V gene has CDR1 SGHTA and CDR2 FQGNSA.